Listed below are T cell receptor beta chains from one sample, sequenced in a study of T cell responses to AZD1222 COVID-19 vaccine. Some clones are missing from TCRdb's copy, which holds only in-frame ones; the method was immunoSEQ multiplex PCR. The sample lists approximately 150,000 clones; roughly nine tenths were seen once. The source material was peripheral blood, sampled on day 0 of AZD1222 vaccination. All receptors come from an adult in good health. Each CDR3 is given without its conserved first and last residue.

>TRBV27
ASSLMGHGSYEQY
>TRBV15
ATSRDPPGEFHSPLH
>TRBV2
ASKTTTGKVGYEQY
>TRBV5-1
ASSLERGNTEAF
>TRBV7-7
ASRYASSTDTQY
>TRBV6-5
ASGWTGLSEQY
>TRBV7-9
ASSLRGPGAGGSQETQY
>TRBV5-1
ASSLVGRDRGGGNTIY
>TRBV5-1
ASSLGGTDYGYT
>TRBV12-3/TRBV12-4
ASSFDSNYGYT
>TRBV19
ASSKTSGSGSGELF
>TRBV4-1
ASSQESGQPQH
>TRBV12-3/TRBV12-4
ASGRMDEQY
>TRBV11-2
ASSLDGPPQPQH
>TRBV2
ASSEPSGTYEQY
>TRBV9
ASSVARKELNTEAF
>TRBV27
ASSLRSGSPNTEAF
>TRBV6-1
ASSEVLGSSYEQY
>TRBV27
ASSPSPSGSIEQF
>TRBV5-1
ASSTQTSGGGETQY